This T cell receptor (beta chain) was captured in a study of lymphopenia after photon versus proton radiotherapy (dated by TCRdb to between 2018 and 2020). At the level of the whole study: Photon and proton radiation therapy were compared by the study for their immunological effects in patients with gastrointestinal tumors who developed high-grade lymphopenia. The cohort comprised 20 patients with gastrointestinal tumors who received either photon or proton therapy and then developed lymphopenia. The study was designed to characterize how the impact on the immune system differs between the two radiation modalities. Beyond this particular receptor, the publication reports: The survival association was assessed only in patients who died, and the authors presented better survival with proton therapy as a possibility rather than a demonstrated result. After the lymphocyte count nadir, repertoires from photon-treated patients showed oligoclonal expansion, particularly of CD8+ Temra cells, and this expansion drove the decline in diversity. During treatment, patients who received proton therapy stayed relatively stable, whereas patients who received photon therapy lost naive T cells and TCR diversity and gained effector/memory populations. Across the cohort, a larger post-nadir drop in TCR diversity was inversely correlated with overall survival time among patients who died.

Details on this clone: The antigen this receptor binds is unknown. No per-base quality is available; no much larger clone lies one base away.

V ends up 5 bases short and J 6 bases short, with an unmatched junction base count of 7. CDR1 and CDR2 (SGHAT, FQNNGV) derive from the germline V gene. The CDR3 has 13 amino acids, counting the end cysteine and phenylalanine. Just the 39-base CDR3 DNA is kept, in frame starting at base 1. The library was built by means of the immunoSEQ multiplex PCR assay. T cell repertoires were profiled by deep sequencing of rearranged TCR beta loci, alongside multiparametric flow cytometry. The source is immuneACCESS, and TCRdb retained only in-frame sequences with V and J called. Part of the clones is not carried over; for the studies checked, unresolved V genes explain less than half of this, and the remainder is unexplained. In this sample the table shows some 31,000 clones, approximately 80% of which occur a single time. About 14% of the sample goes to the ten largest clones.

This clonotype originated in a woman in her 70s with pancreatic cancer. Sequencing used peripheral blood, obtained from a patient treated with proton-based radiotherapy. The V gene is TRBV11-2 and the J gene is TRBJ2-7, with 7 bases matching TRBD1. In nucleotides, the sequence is TGTGCCAGCAGCCCCGGGACAGCAGCCGAGCAGTACTTC. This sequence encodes CASSPGTAAEQYF.